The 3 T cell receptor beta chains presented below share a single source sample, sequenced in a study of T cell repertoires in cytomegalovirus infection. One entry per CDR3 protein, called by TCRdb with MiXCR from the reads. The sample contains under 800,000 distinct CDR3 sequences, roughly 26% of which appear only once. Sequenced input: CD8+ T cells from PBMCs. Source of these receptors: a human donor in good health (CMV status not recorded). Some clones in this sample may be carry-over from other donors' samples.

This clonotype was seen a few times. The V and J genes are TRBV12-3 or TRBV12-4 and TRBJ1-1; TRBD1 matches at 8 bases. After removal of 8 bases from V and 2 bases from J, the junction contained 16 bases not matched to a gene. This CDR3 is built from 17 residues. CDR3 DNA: TGTGCCAGCGCCTTTCTACAGGGGGGAAATTTCAACACTGAAGCTTTCTTT. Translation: CASAFLQGGNFNTEAFF.

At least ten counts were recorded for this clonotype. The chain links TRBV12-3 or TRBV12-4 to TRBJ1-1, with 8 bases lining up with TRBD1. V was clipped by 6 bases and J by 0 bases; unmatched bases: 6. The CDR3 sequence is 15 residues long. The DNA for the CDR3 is TGTGCCAGCAGCTACCGGGACAGGTTGAACACTGAAGCTTTCTTT. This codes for CASSYRDRLNTEAFF.

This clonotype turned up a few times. The CDR3 nucleotides read TGCAGCGTTGACCCAGGGCAGGGGAACTATGGCTACACCTTC. Translated, it gives CSVDPGQGNYGYTF. This sequence joins TRBV29-1 and TRBJ1-2, with D tentatively TRBD1 (6 bases). The CDR3 totals 14 residues. The germline gives CDR1 SQVTM, CDR2 ANQGSEA. V lost 3 bases and J lost 2, with 13 bases in between.